The 32 T cell receptor beta chains in this list originate from one sample, sequenced in a study of blood T cell repertoires in COVID-19. Using immunoSEQ multiplex PCR, the repertoire was profiled, and TCRdb retains in-frame clones only, with some absent. The data contain approximately 210,000 clones, roughly four fifths of them seen just once; the ten biggest clones take up roughly 12%. The sample consisted of peripheral blood. Receptor source: a woman in her forties with acute or convalescent COVID-19.

The chain employs TRBV4-3 and TRBJ2-7; tentatively, D is TRBD2 (6 bases). The V end lost 1 base, the J end lost 6 bases, and 13 bases lay between the germline ends. The CDR3 contains 14 residues. Germline CDR1 LGHNA, CDR2 YSLEER. The DNA for the CDR3 is TGCGCCAGCAGCCAAGGAATCGGGGGTGCCGAGCAGTACTTC. Its translation: CASSQGIGGAEQYF.

This chain links TRBV30 with TRBJ2-1; 8 bases align to TRBD1. The V and J ends lost 0 bases and 3 bases, in that order; junction bases with no gene match: 7. The CDR3 is made up of 16 amino acids. Germline CDR1 reads GTSNPN; CDR2 reads SVGIG (reference sequence). The CDR3 nucleotides are TGTGCCTGGAGTGTATTGTCAGGGGGCGACTACAATGAGCAGTTCTTC. It specifies CAWSVLSGGDYNEQFF.

This clone has a handful of counts. The chain recombines TRBV27 with TRBJ2-7, with D uncertain. Germline V CDR1 and CDR2: MNHEY, SMNVEV (reference sequence). The CDR3 runs 18 residues. Trimming took off 3 bases at V and 0 bases at J, with 21 bases between the two ends. CDR3: CASSFTPMTRRTSYEQYF. The CDR3 DNA sequence: TGTGCCAGCAGTTTTACCCCAATGACGAGGAGAACCTCCTACGAGCAGTACTTC.

The chain employs TRBV6-4 and TRBJ2-7; 12 bases fit TRBD2. V gave up 4 bases and J gave up 5 bases; unmatched junction bases: 9. This CDR3 is 16 amino acids long. The germline V gene encodes CDR1 MRHNA and CDR2 SNTAGT. Here the CDR3 DNA reads TGTGCCAGCAGTGCCCGACCGACTAGCGGGGGCGACGAGCAGTACTTC. This codes for CASSARPTSGGDEQYF.

The chain couples TRBV5-1 to TRBJ1-1, with TRBD1 identical over 11 bases. CDR1 SGHRS and CDR2 YFSETQ come from the germline V gene. The CDR3 covers 15 residues. V dropped 2 bases and J dropped 4; count of bases not matched to a gene: 4. The CDR3 spells CASSLSGTGGTEAFF. The CDR3 DNA reads as TGCGCCAGCAGCTTATCCGGGACAGGGGGCACTGAAGCTTTCTTT. Supplemented by reference TRBV5-1 and TRBJ1-1, the full variable domain reads KAGVTQTPRYLIKTRGQQVTLSCSPISGHRSVSWYQQTPGQGLQFLFEYFSETQRNKGNFPGRFSGRQFSNSRSEMNVSTLELGDSALYLCASSLSGTGGTEAFFGQGTRLTVV.

The chain recombines TRBV7-3 with TRBJ1-1; D not certain. The CDR3 spans 14 residues. Per germline, CDR1 SGHTA and CDR2 FQGTGA. V was trimmed by 3 bases and J by 3 bases, leaving 11 bases between them. The CDR3 nucleotides read TGTGCCAGCAGCTTCTCGAGTCGCGACACTGAAGCTTTCTTT. Amino acid sequence: CASSFSSRDTEAFF.

The V and J genes are TRBV5-1 and TRBJ1-2; a weak D match, TRBD1 (5 bases). This CDR3 is built from 14 residues. Trimming removed 4 bases at V and 2 bases at J, with 12 bases between. Per germline, CDR1 SGHRS and CDR2 YFSETQ. DNA for the CDR3: TGCGCCAGCAGCCCGGGGGACCCCAACTATGGCTACACCTTC. This translates into CASSPGDPNYGYTF.

This chain links TRBV2 with TRBJ2-1; TRBD2 agrees at 8 bases. Per germline, CDR1 SNHLY and CDR2 FYNNEI. The junction had 3 bases not matched to a gene; V was cut back by 6 bases and J by 2 bases. The length of the CDR3 is 14 residues. CDR3 amino acids: CASRGSGTYNEQFF. CDR3 DNA: TGTGCCAGCAGGGGTAGCGGGACCTACAATGAGCAGTTCTTC.

This chain joins TRBV27 and TRBJ2-7; D not certain. Germline V gene lookup returns CDR1 MNHEY and CDR2 SMNVEV (reference sequence). The V and J ends lost 8 bases and 3 bases respectively, with 8 bases between them. The CDR3 contains 11 residues. CDR3 region: CASGDFYEQYF. The CDR3 nucleotides are TGTGCCAGCGGAGACTTCTACGAGCAGTACTTC.

Only one count was recorded for this clone. This CDR3 reads CASSGAYGYTF. In DNA form, the CDR3 reads TGTGCCAGCAGCGGAGCGTATGGCTACACCTTC. The chain recombines TRBV11-2 with TRBJ1-2; D gene ambiguous. The CDR3 is made up of 11 amino acids. V was pared by 5 bases and J by 5 bases, with 6 bases between. The germline V gene has CDR1 SGHAT and CDR2 FQNNGV. Using reference TRBV11-2 and TRBJ1-2 for the parts outside the CDR3, the full variable domain is EAGVAQSPRYKIIEKRQSVAFWCNPISGHATLYWYQQILGQGPKLLIQFQNNGVVDDSQLPKDRFSAERLKGVDSTLKIQPAKLEDSAVYLCASSGAYGYTFGSGTRLTVV.

There are a few counts of this clone. The chain uses TRBV2 and TRBJ2-1; D may be TRBD2 (6 bases). CDR3 length: 12 amino acids. CDR1 and CDR2 (germline): SNHLY, FYNNEI. V dropped 7 bases and J dropped 4 bases, with 8 bases sitting between them. The CDR3 bases are TGTGCCAGCAATCGGGAGTACAATGAGCAGTTCTTC. Amino acid sequence: CASNREYNEQFF.

This chain joins TRBV18 and TRBJ2-3; D perhaps matches TRBD2 (6 bases). Trimming took off 3 bases at V and 2 bases at J, with 15 bases between the two ends. The CDR3 runs to 16 residues. CDR1 and CDR2 from the germline V gene are KGHSH and LQKENI. The CDR3 DNA reads TGTGCCAGCTCACCCCCGGGAACGGGGGTCACAGATACGCAGTATTTT. Its translation: CASSPPGTGVTDTQYF.

This chain connects TRBV5-5 to TRBJ2-1, with 12 bases aligning to TRBD2. The V gene's germline CDR1 is SGHKS and CDR2 YYEKEE (reference sequence). The junction had 16 bases not matched to a gene; V was cut back by 6 bases and J by 0 bases. The CDR3 is made up of 20 amino acids. In DNA, the CDR3 is TGTGCCAGCATCTCCTTGAGGGGGACTAGCGGGCGACACTCCTACAATGAGCAGTTCTTC. Translating gives CASISLRGTSGRHSYNEQFF.

This clone is a singleton in its sample. The rearrangement links TRBV14 to TRBJ2-1; D perhaps matches TRBD2 (5 bases). This CDR3 spans 16 amino acids. The germline V gene encodes CDR1 SGHDN and CDR2 FVKESK. Trimming cost V 4 bases and J 9 bases, with 22 bases left between them. CDR3 sequence: CASSRGGLSFLTEQFF. CDR3 DNA: TGTGCCAGCAGCCGCGGAGGACTGTCATTTTTGACTGAGCAGTTCTTC.

This sequence joins TRBV10-3 and TRBJ1-1; D perhaps matches TRBD1 (5 bases). Germline-derived CDR1 and CDR2 are ENHRY and SYGVKD. This CDR3 has 16 residues. V was trimmed by 8 bases and J by 4 bases, leaving 23 bases between them. CDR3 nucleotide sequence: TGTGCCATCCAATCGGTGGGGGGTATGAGCGGCACTGAAGCTTTCTTT. Translating gives CAIQSVGGMSGTEAFF.

Only one count was recorded for this clone. The genes are TRBV5-6 and TRBJ2-7; possibly TRBD2 for D (5 bases). With 4 bases removed from V and 2 bases from J, the gap between germline ends came to 10 bases. Germline assignment: CDR1 SGHDT and CDR2 YYEEEE. The CDR3 consists of 13 residues. Here the CDR3 DNA reads TGTGCCAGCAGCGAGGACTTTGCCTACGAGCAGTACTTC. Translated: CASSEDFAYEQYF.

The gene calls are TRBV10-3 and TRBJ2-1; no clear D gene. The CDR3 has 13 residues. The ends were cut back, 4 bases at V and 3 bases at J, with 7 bases in the middle. The V gene's germline CDR1 is ENHRY and CDR2 SYGVKD. CDR3 region: CAISAASYNEQFF. The CDR3 coding sequence is TGTGCCATCAGTGCAGCTAGCTACAATGAGCAGTTCTTC.

In DNA form, the CDR3 reads TGTGCCAGCAGCCCGTGGGGGGGGGAGCAAGGAGAGACCCAGTACTTC. Protein: CASSPWGGEQGETQYF. The V gene is TRBV9, the J gene TRBJ2-5; 7 nucleotides match TRBD2. Looked up from germline, CDR1 is SGDLS and CDR2 is YYNGEE. The CDR3 consists of 16 residues. With 4 bases clipped from V and 4 bases from J, the junction kept 13 bases outside the gene matches.

The chain uses TRBV7-9 and TRBJ2-1, with TRBD2 matching over 15 bases. Losses at the gene ends were 5 bases for V and 9 bases for J; bases not matched to a gene: 5. Germline V gene lookup returns CDR1 SEHNR and CDR2 FQNEAQ (reference sequence). This CDR3 region has 15 residues. Here the CDR3 DNA reads TGTGCCAGCAGCCCGGGGACTAGCGGGAGGACTGAGCAGTTCTTC. Its translation is CASSPGTSGRTEQFF.

Only a few counts were recorded for this clone. The genes are TRBV3-1 (or the pseudogene TRBV3-2) and TRBJ1-6; D is possibly TRBD1 (6 bases). The length of the CDR3 is 13 residues. Trimming cost V 4 bases and J 8 bases, with 9 bases left between them. Per germline, CDR1 LGHDT and CDR2 YNNKEL (reference sequence). The CDR3 DNA sequence: TGTGCCAGCAGCCCTCGGACAGATTCACCCCTCCACTTT. It yields the protein CASSPRTDSPLHF.

This clone was counted only a few times. The V and J genes are TRBV15 and TRBJ2-7; TRBD1 might be the D (5 bases). V was cut by 0 bases and J by 2 bases, with 11 bases left in between. Germline CDR1 and CDR2: LNHNV and YYDKDF (reference sequence). This CDR3 is 15 amino acids long. The CDR3 DNA reads TGTGCCACCAGCAGAGAGGTCAGGGATACCTACGAGCAGTACTTC. Encoded protein: CATSREVRDTYEQYF.

The gene calls are TRBV4-1 and TRBJ2-7; D remains ambiguous. The V gene's germline CDR1 is MGHRA and CDR2 YSYEKL. The CDR3 spans 15 residues. Trimming took off 0 bases at V and 3 bases at J, with 12 bases between the two ends. The CDR3 nucleotides are TGCGCCAGCAGCCAAGAGCTAGAGCGCCGCTACGAGCAGTACTTC. Amino acid sequence: CASSQELERRYEQYF.

A single count supports this clone. V and J are TRBV5-1 and TRBJ1-4; 11 bases map to TRBD1. Germline V gives CDR1 SGHRS, CDR2 YFSETQ. Unmatched junction bases numbered 2, after V lost 0 bases and J lost 7 bases. The CDR3 is 15 residues long. CDR3 nucleotides: TGCGCCAGCAGCTTGGTCGGACAGGGGGCTGAAAAACTGTTTTTT. Its translation is CASSLVGQGAEKLFF.

The J gene is TRBJ1-2, the V gene TRBV5-6, with D hard to call. CDR3 size: 15 residues. Trimming took 7 bases from V and 1 from J, leaving 17 bases between them. Germline lookup yields CDR1 SGHDT and CDR2 YYEEEE. The CDR3 region has the DNA TGTGCCAGCGGAGAACCAACCCGGGTTAACTATGGCTACACCTTC. It is translated as CASGEPTRVNYGYTF.

The V and J genes are TRBV7-3 and TRBJ2-3, with TRBD1 identical over 7 bases. The assigned J gene may be wrong: the sequence end matches TRBJ1-3 better. This CDR3 spans 13 amino acids. Germline V CDR1 and CDR2: SGHTA, FQGTGA. As DNA, the CDR3 is TGTGCCAGCAGCTTAGACACAGGGGACATCATATATTTT. Translating gives CASSLDTGDIIYF.

The chain uses TRBV27 and TRBJ2-7; D is unresolved. CDR3 length: 15 amino acids. With 3 bases removed from V and 2 bases from J, the gap between germline ends came to 14 bases. CDR1 is MNHEY and CDR2 is SMNVEV in the germline V gene (reference sequence). The CDR3 sequence is CASSFYRTLPYEQYF. As DNA, the CDR3 is TGTGCCAGCAGTTTCTACCGTACTCTTCCCTACGAGCAGTACTTC.

V gene TRBV7-2 combines with J gene TRBJ1-6; D is perhaps TRBD1 (6 bases). The CDR3 has 14 amino acids. V was shortened by 5 bases and J by 8 bases, with 13 bases between the two germline ends. The germline V gene has CDR1 SGHTA and CDR2 FQGNSA. The CDR3 DNA reads TGTGCCAGCAGCATTAGCAAGGGGGATTCACCCCTCCACTTT. Residues: CASSISKGDSPLHF.

The genes are TRBV6-6 and TRBJ2-7, with 9 bases aligning to TRBD1. The CDR3 consists of 13 residues. Losses at the gene ends were 4 bases for V and 6 bases for J; bases not matched to a gene: 4. Germline V CDR1 and CDR2: MNHNY, SVGAGI (reference sequence). The CDR3 nucleotides read TGTGCCAGCAGTTCACAGGGGGCCGGCGAGCAGTACTTC. Its translation is CASSSQGAGEQYF.

This clone has more than one count but fewer than ten. The chain links TRBV7-2 to TRBJ2-1; D is perhaps TRBD1 (6 bases). CDR1 SGHTA and CDR2 FQGNSA come from the germline V gene. V lost 5 bases and J 4 bases, leaving 21 bases between the germline ends. CDR3 length: 17 amino acids. The CDR3, as DNA: TGTGCCAGCAGCCCCCCGACGGGACACTATAAATACAATGAGCAGTTCTTC. It specifies CASSPPTGHYKYNEQFF.

A single count supports this clone. This sequence joins TRBV25-1 and TRBJ2-1; 8 positions agree with TRBD2. Trimming cost V 4 bases and J 4 bases; bases outside gene matches: 6. This CDR3 has 15 amino acids. CDR1 is MGHDK, CDR2 SYGVNS, per germline. The CDR3 DNA follows: TGTGCCAGCAGTGGGACTAGCAGACATTACAATGAGCAGTTCTTC. Amino acids: CASSGTSRHYNEQFF.

This clone was seen more than once but under ten times. The genes are TRBV30 and TRBJ1-5; 7 bases map to TRBD1. J gave up 4 bases and V 4 bases, and 4 bases lay outside the gene matches. CDR1 and CDR2 (germline): GTSNPN, SVGIG (reference sequence). The CDR3 sequence is 13 residues long. For the CDR3, the DNA is TGTGCCTGGACGGTACAGGGGAATCAGCCCCAGCATTTT. Its protein is CAWTVQGNQPQHF.

This rearrangement joins TRBV28 to TRBJ1-2; 8 bases are shared with TRBD1. The CDR3 spans 15 residues. Germline loops: CDR1 MDHEN, CDR2 SYDVKM. With V trimmed by 6 bases and J by 2 bases, 8 bases remained unmatched. The CDR3 nucleotides are TGTGCCAGCAGCCCTCCAGGGGGCGGAAACTATGGCTACACCTTC. As protein: CASSPPGGGNYGYTF.